This T cell receptor beta chain was observed in a study of cytomegalovirus exposure and HLA in healthy donors. Regarding the study as a whole: When analyzed later, a missense DCLRE1C variant was found to be linked to TCR beta V- and J-gene trimming. The investigators catalogued 164 TCR beta chains as cytomegalovirus-associated.

Remarks on this clone: What it binds is not known.

The donors (healthy individuals) were bone marrow donors. Per the germline V gene, CDR1 is LNHNV and CDR2 is YYDKDF (reference sequence). The CDR3 sequence is 14 residues long. Trimming removed 5 bases from V and 7 bases from J; junction bases left unmatched: 7. It was with 60 Vbeta and 13 Jbeta primers that the PCR ran. Here immunoSEQ multiplex PCR was the method, and the copy in TCRdb shows in-frame clones only, minus some. The profile shows roughly 200,000 clones, 77% of them singletons. The V gene is TRBV15, the J gene TRBJ2-1; 8 nucleotides line up with TRBD2. Sequenced material: PBMCs. This receptor was identified in a woman under 40 in good health and CMV-seropositive. CDR3: CATSGTRVGNEQFF. In nucleotides, the CDR3 is TGTGCCACCAGCGGGACTAGGGTCGGTAATGAGCAGTTCTTC. The full variable domain, its missing parts supplied by reference TRBV15 and TRBJ2-1, is DAMVIQNPRYQVTQFGKPVTLSCSQTLNHNVMYWYQQKSSQAPKLLFHYYDKDFNNEADTPDNFQSRRPNTSFCFLDIRSPGLGDTAMYLCATSGTRVGNEQFFGPGTRLTVL.